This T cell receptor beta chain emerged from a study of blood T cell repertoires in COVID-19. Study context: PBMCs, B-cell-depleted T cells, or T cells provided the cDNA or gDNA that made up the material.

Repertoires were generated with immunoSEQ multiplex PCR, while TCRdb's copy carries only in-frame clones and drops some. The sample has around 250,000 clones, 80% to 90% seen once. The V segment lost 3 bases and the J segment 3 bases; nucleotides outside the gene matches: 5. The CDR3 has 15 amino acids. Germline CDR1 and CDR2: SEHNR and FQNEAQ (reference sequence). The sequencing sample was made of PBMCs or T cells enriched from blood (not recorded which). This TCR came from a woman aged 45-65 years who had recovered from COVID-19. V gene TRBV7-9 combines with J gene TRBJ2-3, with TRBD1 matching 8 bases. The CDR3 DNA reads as TGTGCCAGCAGCTTCGGACAGGGAGAGACAGATACGCAGTATTTT. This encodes CASSFGQGETDTQYF.